The text below deals with one T cell receptor (beta chain). No antigen is known for it. A second PCR of 7 to 11 cycles used a sample-barcoded 5' primer and a J-beta primer mix. All samples yielded 3 million or more CDR3-containing paired-end reads. Each CDR3 protein is one row after TCRdb ran MiXCR on the 5' RACE reads. This sample yields 850,000 to 1,000,000 distinct CDR3 sequences, of which about 53% are seen a single time; around 21% belongs to the top ten. The data were obtained in a study of blood T cells in healthy people across ages. Overall study: Template-switching capture recovered about one barcoded beta molecule per two T cells.

Study-wide results and limits: The study found more naive CD4+ cells and higher diversity in long-lived than aged donors. Conclusively comparing naive with antigen-experienced cells was impossible with unsorted PBMCs.

V lost 4 bases, J lost 8 bases, and 15 bases stayed unmatched. CDR1 LGHNA and CDR2 YNFKEQ come from the germline V gene. This CDR3 is built from 16 residues. The clonotype was recovered from a woman aged 55-70 years in good health. The sequenced material came from blood. The rearrangement joins TRBV4-2 to TRBJ2-3; 7 nucleotides agree with TRBD2. This CDR3 is CASSRNRDYRLGTQYF. CDR3 nucleotides: TGTGCCAGCAGCCGGAACCGGGACTACAGATTGGGTACGCAGTATTTT.